The 32 T cell receptor beta chains below all came from one sample that was sequenced in a study of blood T cell repertoires in COVID-19. The data were produced by immunoSEQ multiplex PCR, yet TCRdb's version contains in-frame clones alone and is incomplete. In the table there are 350,000 or so clones, over 75% of which are singletons. Source material: PBMCs or T cells enriched from blood (not recorded which). These receptors were taken from a woman under 40 who had recovered from COVID-19.

The chain has TRBV7-9 and TRBJ1-2; D is ambiguous. V was clipped by 5 bases and J by 5 bases, with 12 bases between them. From germline, CDR1 is SEHNR and CDR2 FQNEAQ (reference sequence). CDR3 size: 13 residues. CDR3 sequence reads: CASSRGELYGYTF. CDR3 bases: TGTGCCAGCAGCCGCGGGGAACTTTATGGCTACACCTTC. Looking up the rest from reference TRBV7-9 and TRBJ1-2 gives the full variable domain: DTGVSQNPRHKITKRGQNVTFRCDPISEHNRLYWYRQTLGQGPEFLTYFQNEAQLEKSRLLSDRFSAERPKGSFSTLEIQRTEQGDSAMYLCASSRGELYGYTFGSGTRLTVV.

This chain links TRBV20-1 with TRBJ2-7; D is ambiguous. V was cut by 2 bases and J by 4 bases, with 6 bases left in between. Germline V gene lookup returns CDR1 DFQATT and CDR2 SNEGSKA (reference sequence). The CDR3 extends over 11 amino acids. CDR3 DNA: TGCAGTGCTAGATTACTTTACGAGCAGTACTTC. This encodes CSARLLYEQYF.

The chain has TRBV12-5 and TRBJ2-3; D might be TRBD1 (5 bases). V was pared by 3 bases and J by 4 bases, with 14 bases between. There are 15 residues in the CDR3. The V gene's germline CDR1 is LGHNT and CDR2 FRNRAP. The CDR3 bases are TGTGCTAGTGGTTTCAGGGCCCAGGGCTCAGATACGCAGTATTTT. This translates into CASGFRAQGSDTQYF.

The genes are TRBV28 and TRBJ1-1; 7 nucleotides match TRBD1. This CDR3 region has 15 residues. Germline assignment: CDR1 MDHEN and CDR2 SYDVKM. The trim removed 5 bases at V and 3 bases at J, leaving 9 bases unmatched. In nucleotides, the CDR3 is TGTGCCAGCAGTAAGGGGACAGATCCTTACACTGAAGCTTTCTTT. This gives the protein CASSKGTDPYTEAFF.

The rearrangement joins TRBV5-1 to TRBJ1-3, with D possibly TRBD1 on 5 matching bases. The germline V and J ends were trimmed by 3 bases and 4 bases, with 8 bases remaining between them. This CDR3 is built from 13 residues. Germline values: CDR1 SGHRS, CDR2 YFSETQ. This chain's CDR3 is CASSSGQGNTIYF. The CDR3 bases are TGCGCCAGCAGCTCCGGACAAGGAAACACCATATATTTT.

The V and J genes are TRBV28 and TRBJ1-1; the D is unclear. The CDR3 runs 13 residues. Trimming removed 10 bases at V and 6 bases at J, with 18 bases between. Germline lookup yields CDR1 MDHEN and CDR2 SYDVKM. Here the CDR3 reads CATGLVLIPEAFF. In DNA, the CDR3 is TGTGCCACCGGGTTGGTCTTAATCCCTGAAGCTTTCTTT.

The rearrangement joins TRBV5-5 to TRBJ1-5, with D maybe TRBD1 (5 bases). Germline CDR1 is SGHKS and CDR2 is YYEKEE (reference sequence). This CDR3 has 17 amino acids. V shed 0 bases and J shed 4 bases, with 17 bases lying between them. The CDR3 protein is CASSLEQGLYENQPQHF. The CDR3 nucleotides read TGTGCCAGCAGCTTGGAGCAGGGTCTGTACGAAAATCAGCCCCAGCATTTT.

For the CDR3, the DNA is TGCGCCAGCAGCCCACGAACCGGGACAGGGCTCCATGGCTACACCTTC. Protein sequence: CASSPRTGTGLHGYTF. The V and J genes are TRBV4-3 and TRBJ1-2; 9 positions match TRBD1. The J segment lost 6 bases and the V segment lost 4 bases, leaving 12 bases of the junction unmatched. This CDR3 has 16 residues. The germline CDR1 and CDR2 sequences are LGHNA and YSLEER.

V is TRBV28 and J is TRBJ1-2; D may be TRBD1 (5 bases). There are 14 residues in the CDR3. Trimming shortened V by 5 bases and J by 6 bases, and 16 bases separated the two germline ends. From germline, CDR1 is MDHEN and CDR2 SYDVKM. This chain's CDR3 is CASSRASGLHGYTF. The DNA for the CDR3 is TGTGCCAGCAGTCGGGCCTCAGGGTTACATGGCTACACCTTC.

The V call is TRBV7-8, the J call TRBJ1-4; the D is unclear. V lost 5 bases, J lost 0 bases, and 13 bases lay in between. This CDR3 region has 16 residues. CDR1 is SGHVS, CDR2 FQNEAQ, per germline. Here the CDR3 reads CASSPKKRPTNEKLFF. CDR3 DNA: TGTGCCAGCAGCCCTAAGAAGAGGCCAACTAATGAAAAACTGTTTTTT.

In this sample, this clone turned up once. The CDR3 DNA sequence: TGTGCCAGCAGCTTAAGGGGCTCCTACGAGCAGTACTTC. It translates to CASSLRGSYEQYF. The V call is TRBV7-9, the J call TRBJ2-7, with D possibly matching TRBD1 (5 bases). This CDR3 is built from 13 residues. Germline CDR1 reads SEHNR; CDR2 reads FQNEAQ (reference sequence). The ends were cut back, 2 bases at V and 0 bases at J, with 5 bases in the middle.

The genes are TRBV7-9 and TRBJ2-7; 7 bases are shared with TRBD1. Germline assignment: CDR1 SEHNR and CDR2 FQNEAQ (reference sequence). The CDR3 is made up of 14 amino acids. Trimming took 3 bases from V and 0 from J; bases not matched to a gene: 2. In DNA, the CDR3 is TGTGCCAGCAGCTTCCGGGACAGCTCCTACGAGCAGTACTTC. This codes for CASSFRDSSYEQYF.

This chain joins TRBV30 and TRBJ1-1; a weak D match, TRBD1 (5 bases). Germline assignment: CDR1 GTSNPN and CDR2 SVGIG (reference sequence). This CDR3 is built from 14 residues. V was trimmed by 1 base and J by 1 base, leaving 10 bases between them. This chain's CDR3 is CAWSGDSENTEAFF. The CDR3 DNA reads TGTGCCTGGAGTGGCGACAGCGAGAACACTGAAGCTTTCTTT.

The chain couples TRBV13 to TRBJ1-1; D is uncertain. With 0 bases removed from V and 1 base from J, the gap between germline ends came to 18 bases. The CDR3 is 18 amino acids. Germline V lookup: CDR1 PRHDT, CDR2 FYEKMQ (reference sequence). This chain's CDR3 is CASSLGLGGGKENTEAFF. CDR3 DNA sequence: TGTGCCAGCAGCTTAGGCCTGGGTGGAGGGAAAGAGAACACTGAAGCTTTCTTT.

The V and J genes are TRBV7-8 and TRBJ2-7, with unresolved D. This CDR3 comprises 14 residues. V was pared by 0 bases and J by 3 bases, with 9 bases between. Germline CDR1 and CDR2: SGHVS and FQNEAQ. The CDR3 coding sequence is TGTGCCAGCAGCTTAGCGTCCCAGAACTACGAGCAGTACTTC. Translated: CASSLASQNYEQYF.

This chain connects TRBV7-2 to TRBJ1-4; D is uncertain. Per germline, CDR1 SGHTA and CDR2 FQGNSA. The CDR3 contains 15 residues. V lost 5 bases to trimming and J lost 6 bases, with 16 bases between them. CDR3 sequence (DNA): TGTGCCAGCAGCCCCCGTGGGAGGAGGGATGAAAAACTGTTTTTT. As protein: CASSPRGRRDEKLFF.

In this sample, this clone turned up once. The V and J genes are TRBV5-1 and TRBJ2-3, with D tentatively TRBD2 (6 bases). The germline V gene encodes CDR1 SGHRS and CDR2 YFSETQ. The CDR3 loop spans 14 amino acids. Trimming pared 2 bases from V and 1 base from J, leaving 8 bases between. CDR3 in amino acids: CASSFGGGTDTQYF. CDR3 DNA sequence: TGCGCCAGCAGCTTTGGCGGGGGCACAGATACGCAGTATTTT.

The V gene is TRBV18, the J gene TRBJ1-1; D gene uncertain. The germline gives CDR1 KGHSH, CDR2 LQKENI. Between the trimmed V and J ends, which lost 0 bases and 6 bases, there was a span of 14 bases. This CDR3 is built from 15 residues. The CDR3 sequence is CASSPPTTRTSEAFF. In DNA form, the CDR3 reads TGTGCCAGCTCACCACCGACGACCCGGACTTCTGAAGCTTTCTTT.

This clone was observed once. The chain couples TRBV5-1 to TRBJ1-5, with TRBD1 identical over 9 bases. V trimming: 4 bases; J trimming: 1 base; junction bases outside the gene matches: 3. Germline V CDR1 and CDR2: SGHRS, YFSETQ. CDR3 length: 15 amino acids. As DNA, the CDR3 is TGCGCCAGCAGCGGGGGGACAGGGAGCAATCAGCCCCAGCATTTT. Protein: CASSGGTGSNQPQHF.

The chain employs TRBV4-3 and TRBJ2-1, with 8 bases lining up with TRBD2. J lost 0 bases, V lost 0 bases, and 4 bases had no gene match. This CDR3 has 17 amino acids. Per germline, CDR1 LGHNA and CDR2 YSLEER. CDR3 protein: CASSQEGGRSSYNEQFF. CDR3 DNA sequence: TGCGCCAGCAGCCAAGAGGGCGGGAGGAGCTCCTACAATGAGCAGTTCTTC.

The chain links TRBV9 to TRBJ2-7; TRBD1 is a possible D gene (5 bases). With 0 bases removed from V and 1 base from J, the gap between germline ends came to 8 bases. The CDR3 has 14 amino acids. Germline V lookup: CDR1 SGDLS, CDR2 YYNGEE. The CDR3 loop is CASSVGQNSYEQYF. The DNA for the CDR3 is TGTGCCAGCAGCGTAGGACAGAATTCCTACGAGCAGTACTTC.

This clone came up once. The CDR3 here is CASSSWTGRGETQYF. CDR3 bases: TGTGCCAGCAGCTCTTGGACAGGTCGGGGGGAGACCCAGTACTTC. V is TRBV7-2 and J is TRBJ2-5, with D possibly matching TRBD1 (7 bases). Per germline, CDR1 SGHTA and CDR2 FQGNSA. The CDR3 spans 15 residues. The V end was cut by 4 bases, the J end by 5 bases, with 17 bases between.

The chain carries TRBV28 and TRBJ2-7; a weak D match, TRBD1 (5 bases). V gave up 10 bases and J gave up 3 bases, with 10 bases separating them. Germline loops: CDR1 MDHEN, CDR2 SYDVKM. This CDR3 has 11 amino acids. CDR3 DNA sequence: TGTGCCACCCGAACAGGCTACGAGCAGTACTTC. Its protein is CATRTGYEQYF.

This rearrangement joins TRBV19 to TRBJ2-2, with a tentative D call TRBD2 (5 bases). From germline, CDR1 is LNHDA and CDR2 SQIVND (reference sequence). The V and J ends lost 7 bases and 4 bases respectively, with 7 bases between them. This CDR3 is 12 amino acids long. The CDR3 spells CASTLATGELFF. CDR3 DNA sequence: TGTGCCAGTACCCTAGCCACCGGGGAGCTGTTTTTT.

The J gene is TRBJ2-3, the V gene TRBV19, with TRBD2 matching over 7 bases. The CDR3 has 15 residues. V shed 3 bases and J 1 base; nucleotides not matched to a gene: 4. CDR1 and CDR2 from the germline V gene are LNHDA and SQIVND (reference sequence). CDR3 loop: CASSIRGEGTDTQYF. CDR3 nucleotides: TGTGCCAGTAGTATCCGGGGGGAGGGCACAGATACGCAGTATTTT.

The chain joins TRBV28 to TRBJ1-2; 7 bases match TRBD1. The CDR3 sequence is 13 residues long. Germline V lookup: CDR1 MDHEN, CDR2 SYDVKM. V lost 6 bases to trimming and J lost 0 bases; unmatched junction nucleotides: 1. CDR3 DNA sequence: TGTGCCAGCAGAGACAGGGCTAACTATGGCTACACCTTC. It translates to CASRDRANYGYTF.

Concerning this clone: Compared with germline, one end of the junction differs, possibly owing to a read error. The V call is TRBV6-9, the J call TRBJ1-5; TRBD1 might be the D (6 bases). Germline V gives CDR1 MNHGY, CDR2 SVAAGI. The CDR3 extends over 8 amino acids. The CDR3: CLAGALHF. Written as DNA, the CDR3 is TGCCTCGCGGGGGCGCTGCATTTT.

The chain uses TRBV19 and TRBJ1-1, with TRBD1 matching 7 bases. Germline V lookup: CDR1 LNHDA, CDR2 SQIVND (reference sequence). J was trimmed by 4 bases and V by 7 bases; bases with no gene match: 6. This CDR3 contains 13 residues. CDR3 nucleotide sequence: TGTGCCAGTAATAAGGGGGCGATCACTGAAGCTTTCTTT. Its translation: CASNKGAITEAFF.

V is TRBV10-3 and J is TRBJ1-1; TRBD1 agrees at 8 bases. V dropped 6 bases and J dropped 4; count of bases not matched to a gene: 7. Per the germline V gene, CDR1 is ENHRY and CDR2 is SYGVKD. The CDR3 runs 14 residues. The CDR3 is CAISRGQGGTEAFF. The CDR3, as DNA: TGTGCCATCAGCCGCGGACAGGGAGGCACTGAAGCTTTCTTT.

This chain joins TRBV19 and TRBJ2-7; D perhaps matches TRBD2 (6 bases). The CDR3 runs to 13 residues. The V end was cut by 9 bases, the J end by 3 bases, with 15 bases between. The V gene's germline CDR1 is LNHDA and CDR2 SQIVND (reference sequence). CDR3 loop: CASGAGRDYEQYF. Written as DNA, the CDR3 is TGTGCCAGCGGAGCGGGCAGGGACTACGAGCAGTACTTC.

The chain combines TRBV7-9 with TRBJ1-4, with 8 bases identical to TRBD1. The germline V gene encodes CDR1 SEHNR and CDR2 FQNEAQ (reference sequence). V dropped 5 bases and J dropped 2; count of bases not matched to a gene: 16. The CDR3 spans 19 residues. The CDR3 sequence: CASSVPGQGVGKTNEKLFF. CDR3 DNA sequence: TGTGCCAGCAGCGTACCCGGACAGGGAGTCGGAAAGACTAATGAAAAACTGTTTTTT.

The CDR3 sequence is CASSIERAEAFF. CDR3 nucleotides: TGTGCCAGTAGTATAGAGCGGGCTGAAGCTTTCTTT. The V and J genes are TRBV19 and TRBJ1-1; D uncertain. Trimming took off 0 bases at V and 6 bases at J, with 5 bases between the two ends. The V gene's germline CDR1 is LNHDA and CDR2 SQIVND (reference sequence). The CDR3 is made up of 12 amino acids.